The 12 T cell receptor beta chains in this list originate from one sample, sequenced in a study of tumor-infiltrating lymphocytes in primary liver carcinoma. Starting from approximately 0.45 ug of total RNA, TCR beta cDNA was produced with a primer in the constant region. Researchers made the TCR beta libraries by running three nested multiplex PCR rounds with slightly modified ARM-PCR. TRBV1-TRBV30 forward primers and a C-beta reverse primer were used in the first two PCR rounds, which each ran for nine to ten cycles. One entry per CDR3 protein, called by TCRdb with MiXCR from the multiplex PCR reads. The profile shows hundreds of thousands of distinct CDR3 sequences, 45% to 70% of them singletons. Both blood RNA, taken from unsorted whole blood, and germline DNA were extracted. Material: peripheral blood. Receptor source: a woman in her 30s with primary liver carcinoma and hepatitis B virus infection.

This clonotype came up once. One end of the junction is discordant with germline, which a read error may explain. The gene calls are TRBV12-3 or TRBV12-4 and TRBJ2-1; D gene ambiguous. This CDR3 comprises 15 residues. For the CDR3, the DNA is TGTGCCACCAGTTTCCCAGGTTCCTCCTACAATGAGCAGTTCTTC. Translating it yields CATSFPGSSYNEQFF.

This clonotype was observed at least ten times. V is TRBV4-3 and J is TRBJ1-2; no clear D gene. Trimming shortened V by 0 bases and J by 4 bases, and 12 bases separated the two germline ends. Germline V gives CDR1 LGHNA, CDR2 YSLEER. The CDR3 consists of 15 residues. This chain's CDR3 is CASSQDRERTYGYTF. As DNA, the CDR3 is TGCGCCAGCAGCCAAGATCGGGAAAGAACCTATGGCTACACCTTC.

The J gene is TRBJ1-2, the V gene TRBV29-1, with unresolved D. This CDR3 is built from 13 residues. Per germline, CDR1 SQVTM and CDR2 ANQGSEA. Trimming took 7 bases from V and 4 from J, leaving 16 bases between them. The CDR3 spells CSDAIRSAYGYTF. The CDR3 DNA sequence: TGCAGCGATGCAATCAGATCGGCCTATGGCTACACCTTC. The entire variable domain, with the rest obtained from reference TRBV29-1 and TRBJ1-2, is as follows: SAVISQKPSRDICQRGTSLTIQCQVDSQVTMMFWYRQQPGQSLTLIATANQGSEATYESGFVIDKFPISRPNLTFSTLTVSNMSPEDSSIYLCSDAIRSAYGYTFGSGTRLTVV.

This clonotype was detected a few times. The CDR3 region has the DNA TGTGCCATCAGTGATCGGCAGAACTATGGCTACACCTTC. Encoded protein: CAISDRQNYGYTF. V and J are TRBV10-3 and TRBJ1-2, with D uncertain. V lost 3 bases to trimming and J lost 2 bases, with 7 bases between them. CDR1 is ENHRY, CDR2 SYGVKD, per germline. This CDR3 contains 13 residues.

The count of this clonotype is one. A much larger clonotype is one base distant, so this may be a read error. This rearrangement joins TRBV4-1 to TRBJ2-3, with TRBD2 matching over 12 bases. V shed 4 bases and J 4 bases; nucleotides not matched to a gene: 3. CDR3 length equals 15 residues. Germline V lookup: CDR1 MGHRA, CDR2 YSYEKL. The CDR3 region is CASSLRLAGADTQYF. CDR3 nucleotides: TGCGCCAGCAGCCTCAGACTAGCGGGAGCAGATACGCAGTATTTT.

The rearrangement links TRBV4-1 to TRBJ2-5; the D is unclear. Germline values: CDR1 MGHRA, CDR2 YSYEKL. There are 12 residues in the CDR3. Trimming pared 5 bases from V and 5 bases from J, leaving 9 bases between. The CDR3 region is CASSSIGETQYF. The CDR3 DNA follows: TGCGCCAGCAGCTCAATAGGGGAGACCCAGTACTTC.

Of note for this clonotype: A clone one base away is much larger, so this may be a read error. CDR3 region: CASSLGQNSYEQYF. CDR3 sequence (DNA): TGTGCCAGCAGCTTGGGACAGAATTCCTACGAGCAGTACTTC. The chain joins TRBV7-3 to TRBJ2-7, with TRBD1 matching over 7 bases. The trim removed 3 bases at V and 1 base at J, leaving 3 bases unmatched. This CDR3 is built from 14 residues. Per germline, CDR1 SGHTA and CDR2 FQGTGA.

V usage is TRBV6-2 or TRBV6-3 and J usage is TRBJ2-2; D is possibly TRBD2 (6 bases). The germline gives CDR1 MNHEY, CDR2 SVGEGT. The CDR3 runs 17 residues. Trimming stripped 0 bases from V and 3 bases from J, with 14 bases between. The CDR3 DNA reads TGTGCCAGCAGTTACTCGGCCCGGGGGAGGTACACCGGGGAGCTGTTTTTT. Protein product: CASSYSARGRYTGELFF.

Turning to this clonotype: The junction departs from the called germline gene at one end, perhaps through a read error. The chain joins TRBV6-1 to TRBJ2-1; the D gene is possibly TRBD1 (7 bases). Germline CDR1 is MNHNS and CDR2 is SASEGT. The CDR3 spans 15 residues. The CDR3 nucleotides are TGTGCCAGCAATGAATCTCTGGAGGGGGCGGATGGGCAGTTCTTC. Translated, it gives CASNESLEGADGQFF.

As for this clonotype: A read error may produce the germline difference seen at one junction end. This chain joins TRBV6-2 or TRBV6-3 and TRBJ2-1; 8 nucleotides match TRBD2. CDR3 length: 17 amino acids. In germline, CDR1 is MNHEY, CDR2 SVGEGT. CDR3 loop: CASSSFNSGAGGNDQFF. The CDR3 bases are TGTGCCAGTAGTTCTTTCAATAGCGGGGCCGGGGGGAATGACCAGTTCTTC.

This chain joins TRBV29-1 and TRBJ1-2; 8 bases match TRBD1. From germline, CDR1 is SQVTM and CDR2 ANQGSEA. Trimming removed 7 bases from V and 8 bases from J; junction bases left unmatched: 12. The CDR3 consists of 13 residues. The CDR3 DNA reads TGCAGCGGTCGGACAGGGAATGGCCTCGGCTACACCTTC. This codes for CSGRTGNGLGYTF.

This chain joins TRBV7-9 and TRBJ2-3; 11 nucleotides agree with TRBD2. Per the germline V gene, CDR1 is SEHNR and CDR2 is FQNEAQ (reference sequence). With 3 bases clipped from V and 2 bases from J, the junction kept 1 base outside the gene matches. This CDR3 has 15 amino acids. CDR3 region: CASSLGLADTDTQYF. Written as DNA, the CDR3 is TGTGCCAGCAGCTTGGGACTAGCGGACACAGATACGCAGTATTTT.